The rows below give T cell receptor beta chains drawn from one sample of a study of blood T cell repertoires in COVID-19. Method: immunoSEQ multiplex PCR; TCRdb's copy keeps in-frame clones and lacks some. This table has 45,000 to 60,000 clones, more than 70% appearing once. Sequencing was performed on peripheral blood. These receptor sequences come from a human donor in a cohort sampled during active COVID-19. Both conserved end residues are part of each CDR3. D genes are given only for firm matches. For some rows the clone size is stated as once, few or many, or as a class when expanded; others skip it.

TGTGCCAGCAGCTTGACACTAGCGGGAGTAGGGCGCCAAGAGACCCAGTACTTC	CASSLTLAGVGRQETQYF	TRBJ2-5	TRBV5-5	NA	TRBD2
TGTGCCAGCAGCTTAGGGTCCAGGGGTGATGGCTACACCTTC	CASSLGSRGDGYTF	TRBJ1-2	TRBV11-2	NA	NA
TGTGCCAGTAGTATCTCTGACAGTTTCGAGCAGTACTTC	CASSISDSFEQYF	TRBJ2-7	TRBV19	NA	NA
TGTGCCAGCAGCTTAGTGGGGGAGGACCAAGAGACCCAGTACTTC	CASSLVGEDQETQYF	TRBJ2-5	TRBV7-9	once	NA
TGTGCCAGCAGCCAAGTGCCGGGGGACCAGTTCTTC	CASSQVPGDQFF	TRBJ2-1	TRBV3-1/TRBV3-2	NA	NA
TGCGCCAGCAGCCCTTTGCGCGTCCAGAACACTGAAGCTTTCTTT	CASSPLRVQNTEAFF	TRBJ1-1	TRBV5-1	NA	NA
TGTGCCAGCAGCCGGCGGGTCAATTCACCCCTCCACTTT	CASSRRVNSPLHF	TRBJ1-6	TRBV5-5	few	NA
TGTGCCAGCAGCCCAGGTTATGAGCAGTTCTTC	CASSPGYEQFF	TRBJ2-1	TRBV9	few	NA
TGTGCCAGCAGCGCGCGCGGACAGTCGCCTGAAGCTTTCTTT	CASSARGQSPEAFF	TRBJ1-1	TRBV7-3	NA	NA
TGTGCCAGCAGTTACCCAGCCTACGGGGTTAATTCACCCCTCCACTTT	CASSYPAYGVNSPLHF	TRBJ1-6	TRBV6-2/TRBV6-3	NA	NA
TGCGCCAGCAGCCAAGAGGTAGCGGGGGTCGCAGATACGCAGTATTTT	CASSQEVAGVADTQYF	TRBJ2-3	TRBV4-3	NA	TRBD2
TGTGCCAGCAGCGCCTGGACAGGGTTCTCCTCTGGGGCCAACGTCCTGACTTTC	CASSAWTGFSSGANVLTF	TRBJ2-6	TRBV11-2	NA	TRBD1
TGTGCCAGCAGTTACGCCCAGATCTCCTACAATGAGCAGTTCTTC	CASSYAQISYNEQFF	TRBJ2-1	TRBV6-2/TRBV6-3	NA	NA
TGTGCCAGCAGCTTATCAGGGGGCGCATCAAACACCGGGGAGCTGTTTTTT	CASSLSGGASNTGELFF	TRBJ2-2	TRBV7-2	NA	TRBD1
TGTGCCAGCACCGAACCGGGACTAGCGGGGGAGGTCTACGAGCAGTACTTC	CASTEPGLAGEVYEQYF	TRBJ2-7	TRBV6-4	NA	TRBD2
TGTGCCAGCAGGAGAAGAAACACTGAAGCTTTCTTT	CASRRRNTEAFF	TRBJ1-1	TRBV11-1	NA	NA
TGTGCCAGCAGCGTCTCCGGGAGTACCTACAATGAGCAGTTCTTC	CASSVSGSTYNEQFF	TRBJ2-1	TRBV9	NA	NA
TGTGCCAGCAGCTTTCCCCCGAGCGCCGAGCAGTACTTC	CASSFPPSAEQYF	TRBJ2-7	TRBV7-3	few	NA
TGTGCCAGCAGGAAGGACAGGGGGGATCTGGAGCAGTACTTC	CASRKDRGDLEQYF	TRBJ2-7	TRBV6-6	NA	TRBD1
TGTGCCAGCAGTGTTGTCAGGGGCGGCTACACCTTC	CASSVVRGGYTF	TRBJ1-2	TRBV2	NA	NA
TGTGCCACCAAGGACAGGGAAGACACCGGGGAGCTGTTTTTT	CATKDREDTGELFF	TRBJ2-2	TRBV19	NA	TRBD1
TGTGCCAGCAGTTACTCCCGGACAGGGGGCTATGGCTACACCTTC	CASSYSRTGGYGYTF	TRBJ1-2	TRBV6-5	NA	TRBD1
TGCGCCAGCAGCTTGTATGGCGGGGGGGCCCGCACAGATACGCAGTATTTT	CASSLYGGGARTDTQYF	TRBJ2-3	TRBV5-1	NA	TRBD2
TGTGCCAGCAGTTTAGGTTCCCCCGGGGGGGGCTTGAGCTATGGCTACACCTTC	CASSLGSPGGGLSYGYTF	TRBJ1-2	TRBV28	NA	NA
TGCGCCAGCAGCCAAGGGCCGACTAGCGGGAGTGGTAACATTCAGTACTTC	CASSQGPTSGSGNIQYF	TRBJ2-4	TRBV4-3	NA	TRBD2
TGTGCCAGCAGCGAACAGCATACGAACACCGGGGAGCTGTTTTTT	CASSEQHTNTGELFF	TRBJ2-2	TRBV5-4	NA	NA
TGTGCCAGCAGCTTAACTCGAGGCACAGATACGCAGTATTTT	CASSLTRGTDTQYF	TRBJ2-3	TRBV7-3	NA	NA
TGTGCCAGCAGTTTCGGCGGGATCCTTTCGGGCGTTTACGAGCAGTACTTC	CASSFGGILSGVYEQYF	TRBJ2-7	TRBV28	NA	NA
TGCGCCAGCAGCTTGGCCACCGACAGCCTGAACACTGAAGCTTTCTTT	CASSLATDSLNTEAFF	TRBJ1-1	TRBV5-1	NA	NA
TGCGCCAGCAGCGGAGGGACAGGGGGCCAAGAGACCCAGTACTTC	CASSGGTGGQETQYF	TRBJ2-5	TRBV5-1	NA	TRBD1
TGTGCCACCAGCAGAGCGAGTTTACTAGCGCGGCAAGAGACCCAGTACTTC	CATSRASLLARQETQYF	TRBJ2-5	TRBV15	NA	TRBD2
TGTGCCAGCAGCCAGACACAGGGGTGGAACGAGCAGTACTTC	CASSQTQGWNEQYF	TRBJ2-7	TRBV14	NA	TRBD1
TGTGCCAGCGAAATCGGGGGGAGGATGAACACTGGAAACACCATATATTTT	CASEIGGRMNTGNTIYF	TRBJ1-3	TRBV28	NA	NA
TGTGCCAGCAGCCCAACCAGTGCAACTAATGAAAAACTGTTTTTT	CASSPTSATNEKLFF	TRBJ1-4	TRBV7-9	NA	NA
TGTGCCAGCAGCTTACGAACGGGAACGCGCACAGATACGCAGTATTTT	CASSLRTGTRTDTQYF	TRBJ2-3	TRBV7-2	NA	NA
TGCACCCCCAATACGCAGTATTTT	CTPNTQYF	TRBJ2-3	TRBV20-1	NA	NA
TGTGCCAGCAGTTCAATCCGGGACAGGGGAACCTATGGCTACACCTTC	CASSSIRDRGTYGYTF	TRBJ1-2	TRBV28	NA	TRBD1
TGTGCCAGCAGCTCCAGGACTAGCGGGGCACGTGGGGGCACAGATACGCAGTATTTT	CASSSRTSGARGGTDTQYF	TRBJ2-3	TRBV7-3	NA	TRBD2
TGTGCCAGCAGCTCAGGGGGCGGGGTTGAAAAACTGTTTTTT	CASSSGGGVEKLFF	TRBJ1-4	TRBV5-4	NA	TRBD1
TGTGCCAGCAGCCAAGCGTTTGGAGGAGAAAAACTGTTTTTT	CASSQAFGGEKLFF	TRBJ1-4	TRBV3-1/TRBV3-2	NA	NA
TGTGCCAGCAGCGTAGATGGGGACAGGGTTTACGAGCAGTACTTC	CASSVDGDRVYEQYF	TRBJ2-7	TRBV9	few	TRBD1
TGCGCCAGCAGTCATGGCGGAAAGAACACCGGGGAGCTGTTTTTT	CASSHGGKNTGELFF	TRBJ2-2	TRBV5-1	NA	NA
TGTGCCAGCAGTGACCAGTCGGGCGGGAAGAACTTC	CASSDQSGGKNF	TRBJ2-7	TRBV2	NA	NA
TGCGCCAGCAGCCACCGACATAAAGACACTGAAGCTTTCTTT	CASSHRHKDTEAFF	TRBJ1-1	TRBV4-3	NA	NA
TGTGCCAGCAGCTCGAGGACAGGCTCTGGGGCCAACGTCCTGACTTTC	CASSSRTGSGANVLTF	TRBJ2-6	TRBV7-2	NA	TRBD1
TGTGCCAGCAGTCAAGGGGTCCACGAGCAGTACTTC	CASSQGVHEQYF	TRBJ2-7	TRBV6-2/TRBV6-3	few	NA
TGTGCCAGCAGCAGGCCTAGCGGGGGGGACACAGATACGCAGTATTTT	CASSRPSGGDTDTQYF	TRBJ2-3	TRBV7-3	NA	TRBD2
TGTGCCAGCAGTGTAGGACAGGGGGCGAGGGCAGATACGCAGTATTTT	CASSVGQGARADTQYF	TRBJ2-3	TRBV2	NA	TRBD1
TGTGCCAGCAGCCCCAGACCCCCGGGACAGATTACCTACGAGCAGTACTTC	CASSPRPPGQITYEQYF	TRBJ2-7	TRBV7-2	NA	TRBD1
TGTGCCAGCAGTTTAGGGACAGGCGGTGGCTACACCTTC	CASSLGTGGGYTF	TRBJ1-2	TRBV28	few	TRBD1
TGTGCCAGCAGCTTAGCGCTGTTAGCGGGGGGGGAGCAGTTCTTC	CASSLALLAGGEQFF	TRBJ2-1	TRBV11-1	NA	TRBD2
TGTGCCAGCGGAATTTCCAGCGTTGGTGAGCAGTTCTTC	CASGISSVGEQFF	TRBJ2-1	TRBV12-3/TRBV12-4	once	NA
TGTGCCTGGAAACAGTTGCGGGATTATCGGTATGGCTACACCTTC	CAWKQLRDYRYGYTF	TRBJ1-2	TRBV30	NA	NA
TGTGCCAGCTCACCCGGCGGGCGGAGCTCTGGAAACACCATATATTTT	CASSPGGRSSGNTIYF	TRBJ1-3	TRBV18	once	NA
TGTGCCAGCAGCCGCCGGCGCGGCAGCGCCTACGAGCAGTACTTC	CASSRRRGSAYEQYF	TRBJ2-7	TRBV6-5	NA	NA